This T cell receptor beta chain emerged from a study of blood T cell repertoires in COVID-19. Study-wide background: Acute and convalescent COVID-19 samples came from the United States, Italy and Spain.

CDR3 length equals 15 residues. CDR1 and CDR2 (germline): LGHNA, YNFKEQ. Between the trimmed V and J ends, which lost 9 bases and 2 bases, there was a span of 19 bases. Source study methods: Cell counts per sample came from amplifying reference gene primers. TCRdb's copy holds only in-frame clones and misses some; the assay was immunoSEQ multiplex PCR. That table gives V, J and clone size, and the DNA gave D and trimming. Of just under 85,000 clones listed, about 88% are singletons. The rearrangement links TRBV4-2 to TRBJ1-1; no clear D. Sequencing input: peripheral blood. The TCR sequence derives from a man older than 75 with active or convalescent COVID-19. The CDR3 loop is CASLPSGRINTEAFF. The CDR3, as DNA: TGTGCCAGTCTACCTAGCGGACGGATTAACACTGAAGCTTTCTTT.